This T cell receptor (beta chain) emerged from a study of a mutant IDH1 vaccine in newly diagnosed glioma. As for the study in general: With temozolomide cycles, or 4-6 weeks after radiotherapy alone, vaccination was started.

Comment on this clone: Its antigen is not identified.

Profiling relied on immunoSEQ multiplex PCR, and the TCRdb table lists in-frame clones only, not all of them. The data contain just over 65,000 clones, roughly 83% of them singletons. This CDR3 contains 15 residues. Trimming stripped 1 base from V and 0 bases from J, with 8 bases between. Germline CDR1 SGHRS, CDR2 YFSETQ. Noted time point: week 35, safety follow-up. It was 300 ug of mutant IDH1 20-mer peptide that made up each vaccine dose, given with topical imiquimod. At weeks 1, 3, 5, 7, 11, 15, 19 and 23, patients received a vaccination, eight in all. V is TRBV5-1 and J is TRBJ2-1; D uncertain. The sequence was obtained from a man between 18 and 35 years old with glioma. The sample consisted of PBMCs, taken from a glioma patient whose treatment included an IDH1 peptide vaccine. DNA of the CDR3: TGCGCCAGCAGCTTGACAAAAACCTCCTACAATGAGCAGTTCTTC. Residues: CASSLTKTSYNEQFF.